This TCR beta chain comes out of a study of Ad26.COV2.S vaccination and SARS-CoV-2 variants (dated by TCRdb to the early 2020s). Regarding the research as a whole: Donors in the vaccine arm were drawn from COV1001, a multicentre, randomized, double-blind, placebo-controlled phase I-IIa trial testing Ad26.COV2.S in healthy adults. Investigators did not know the trial group allocation while performing experiments and assessing outcomes. Trial participants were randomized into five groups of five, in which low-dose or high-dose Ad26.COV2.S was given once or twice, or placebo was given on both occasions. TCRbeta repertoire sequencing was used to assess the specificity and breadth of SARS-CoV-2-reactive T cell receptors after Ad26.COV2.S vaccination. The TCR-sequenced set comprised approximately 32 samples: about 19 Ad26.COV2.S vaccine recipients, 5 placebo recipients and 8 SARS-CoV-2 convalescent individuals. Ad26.COV2.S was administered intramuscularly at a dose of 5x10^10 or 1x10^11 viral particles, either as one shot or as two shots given 56 days apart. Study-wide conclusions, independent of this receptor: Non-spike TCR breadth was comparable between vaccine and placebo recipients, consistent with the vaccine containing only spike. Substantial breadth of spike-specific CD8+ and CD4+ T cell responses was reported after vaccination. The authors noted that total T cell responses may have been underestimated by the TCR breadth and depth analyses. Spike-specific TCR breadth was higher in Ad26.COV2.S recipients than in placebo recipients (P = 0.0014). The study was not powered to compare responses between vaccine doses or regimens.

As regards this clone: Its recognized antigen is unknown. The input lacks base qualities; no much larger clone sits a single base away.

The sample's treatment or condition label, decoded: over 15 received Ad26.COV2.S at low or high dose, single or two shots; several received placebo; per-sample allocation not given. Repertoires of vaccine and placebo recipients were sequenced from samples taken on day 63 after the first injection. Between 29 July and 7 August 2020, Cohort 1b enrolled approximately 26 adults aged 18-55 years at one site in Boston, USA. Ad26.COV2.S was a replication-incompetent adenovirus type 26 vector expressing a prefusion-stabilized SARS-CoV-2 spike protein from the original Wuhan strain. The immunoSEQ Assay was used to sequence TCRbeta CDR3 regions. After extraction, genomic DNA underwent amplification by bias-controlled multiplex PCR, followed by high-throughput sequencing. The authors' pipeline ran thus. To quantify the absolute abundance of each unique TCRbeta CDR3 region, sequences were collapsed and filtered. T cell fraction was estimated by normalizing TCRbeta template counts to usable DNA, with usable DNA measured through amplification of reference genes found in all nucleated cells. Repertoire TCRs were annotated as SARS-CoV-2-specific by exact matching of V gene, CDR3 amino acid sequence and J gene to a known reactive TCR set. The reference SARS-CoV-2 TCR set came from MIRA and was filtered for enrichment in COVID-19-positive ImmuneCODE repertoires, removing public or cross-reactive TCRs. Based on the MIRA antigens, annotated TCRs were further analysed at the level of specific ORF or position within ORF. Breadth was defined as the number of annotated unique rearrangements divided by the total number of unique productive rearrangements, and depth was defined as the summed frequency of the annotated unique rearrangements. Two-sided Wilcoxon rank-sum tests were used to compare TCR breadth between groups. TCRdb carries this immuneACCESS record with in-frame sequences only. Its versions omit some clonotypes, under half of them owing to an unresolved V gene in the studies checked, with the rest unexplained. Clone size and V and J calls were adopted from that table, with D and trimming inferred from the DNA. For this sample the table gives under 550,000 clones, of which around nine tenths were detected only once. The top ten clonotypes cover approximately 4% of the sample.

The receptor's source is a person aged 18-65 years who received the Ad26.COV2.S COVID-19 vaccine or a placebo. This sample comprised peripheral blood, obtained in a trial of Ad26.COV2.S vaccine versus placebo.

CDR3 sequence: CASSLAFGTGGGTQYF. The nucleotide sequence is TGTGCCAGCAGCTTGGCCTTTGGGACAGGGGGTGGTACGCAGTATTTT. The chain is assembled from TRBV5-8 and TRBJ2-3; TRBD1 lines up with 11 middle nucleotides. The CDR3 sequence holds 16 residues, the cysteine and phenylalanine included. The kept DNA is CDR3 alone, 48 bases in frame from the first base. The germline V gene provides CDR1 SGHTS and CDR2 YDEGEE. From V the trimming removes 0 bases and from J it removes 8 bases, while the gene matches leave 8 bases of the junction unaccounted for.